The 32 T cell receptor beta chains presented below share a single source sample, sequenced in a study of blood T cell repertoires in COVID-19 (dated by TCRdb to about 2020). Library preparation employed the immunoSEQ multiplex PCR assay. TCRdb took this table from immuneACCESS and kept in-frame rearrangements with V and J called. Such tables lack part of the clones; where checked against another copy, unresolved V genes explain under half of the gap, and the rest is unexplained. The sample table lists some 400,000 clones, about 90% of them with a count of one. Jointly, the top ten make up about 10% of the sample. The sample comprised peripheral blood. The receptors here all came from a woman in her 30s with COVID-19, enrolled during active disease.

The chain joins TRBV12-2 to TRBJ2-1; the D call TRBD1 from the table was never checked on the DNA. TRBV12-2 is marked as a pseudogene. The CDR3 totals 18 residues. The DNA for the CDR3 is TGTGCAAGTCGCGCGAAAGACCCGGGGACAGGGGAATACAATGAGCAGTTCTTC. Translating it yields CASRAKDPGTGEYNEQFF.

This clone was counted only a few times. V and J are TRBV15 and TRBJ1-4, with 7 bases matching TRBD1. From germline, CDR1 is LNHNV and CDR2 YYDKDF (reference sequence). The trim removed 3 bases at V and 7 bases at J, leaving 2 bases unmatched. This CDR3 has 13 amino acids. CDR3 amino acids: CATSSRDSEKLFF. The CDR3 DNA is TGTGCCACCAGCAGCCGGGACAGTGAAAAACTGTTTTTT.

This chain joins TRBV6-5 and TRBJ1-5; D unclear. The V and J ends lost 7 bases and 2 bases respectively, with 6 bases between them. There are 12 residues in the CDR3. Germline CDR1 is MNHEY and CDR2 is SVGAGI. The CDR3: CASTSGNQPQHF. For the CDR3, the DNA is TGTGCCAGCACCTCGGGCAATCAGCCCCAGCATTTT.

The CDR3, as DNA: TGTGCCAGCAGCCAAGTTGCAGCGGGAGTTGAGAATGAGCAGTTCTTC. Its protein is CASSQVAAGVENEQFF. J is TRBJ2-1 and V is TRBV4-2; TRBD2 agrees at 8 bases. The junction had 9 bases not matched to a gene; V was cut back by 1 base and J by 7 bases. The CDR3 covers 16 residues. The germline gives CDR1 LGHNA, CDR2 YNFKEQ.

The chain couples TRBV18 to TRBJ1-5; 8 bases line up with TRBD1. Germline V CDR1 and CDR2: KGHSH, LQKENI. The CDR3 runs 15 residues. The V segment lost 1 base and the J segment 6 bases; nucleotides outside the gene matches: 5. For the CDR3, the DNA is TGTGCCAGCTCACCACAGGACAGGGATGGTCAGCCCCAGCATTTT. Protein: CASSPQDRDGQPQHF. Together with reference TRBV18 and TRBJ1-5, the CDR3 gives the full variable domain: NAGVMQNPRHLVRRRGQEARLRCSPMKGHSHVYWYRQLPEEGLKFMVYLQKENIIDESGMPKERFSAEFPKEGPSILRIQQVVRGDSAAYFCASSPQDRDGQPQHFGDGTRLSIL.

V and J are TRBV5-4 and TRBJ2-3; 7 bases map to TRBD2. V was pared by 0 bases and J by 6 bases, with 4 bases of the junction left unmatched. Germline CDR1 SGHNT, CDR2 YYREEE (reference sequence). This CDR3 comprises 14 residues. CDR3 region: CASSLVGAGDTQYF. DNA for the CDR3: TGTGCCAGCAGCTTGGTAGGAGCGGGGGATACGCAGTATTTT.

Written as DNA, the CDR3 is TGTGCCAGCAGCTTGGCTGGGACAGCAACTAATGAAAAACTGTTTTTT. Translation gives CASSLAGTATNEKLFF. The V call is TRBV5-6, the J call TRBJ1-4; 7 bases match TRBD1. Germline loops: CDR1 SGHDT, CDR2 YYEEEE. After removal of 0 bases from V and 0 bases from J, the junction contained 2 bases not matched to a gene. This CDR3 spans 16 amino acids. The full variable domain, with the rest looked up from reference TRBV5-6 and TRBJ1-4, is DAGVTQSPTHLIKTRGQQVTLRCSPKSGHDTVSWYQQALGQGPQFIFQYYEEEERQRGNFPDRFSGHQFPNYSSELNVNALLLGDSALYLCASSLAGTATNEKLFFGSGTQLSVL.

The chain carries TRBV30 and TRBJ2-3; D might be TRBD2 (6 bases). The V end was cut by 0 bases, the J end by 5 bases, with 6 bases between. CDR1 is GTSNPN, CDR2 SVGIG, per germline (reference sequence). The CDR3 is 12 residues long. The CDR3 DNA follows: TGTGCCTGGAGTGTAGCGGGAGATACGCAGTATTTT. This sequence encodes CAWSVAGDTQYF.

In the case of this clone: Other nucleotide sequences in the sample specify the same CDR3. The V call is TRBV3-1 (or the pseudogene TRBV3-2), the J call TRBJ2-7; 7 bases match TRBD2. Germline V gene lookup returns CDR1 LGHDT and CDR2 YNNKEL (reference sequence). V shed 1 base and J 1 base; nucleotides not matched to a gene: 1. The CDR3 has 14 residues. The CDR3 coding sequence is TGTGCCAGCAGCCAAGGGGGGGGTTCCTACGAGCAGTACTTC. Encoded protein: CASSQGGGSYEQYF.

The chain is built from TRBV13 and TRBJ2-1, with D unresolved. The ends were cut back, 1 base at V and 7 bases at J, with 8 bases in the middle. Germline V CDR1 and CDR2: PRHDT, FYEKMQ (reference sequence). CDR3 length: 13 amino acids. This CDR3 reads CASSLAWPNEQFF. The CDR3 DNA sequence: TGTGCCAGCAGCTTAGCTTGGCCTAATGAGCAGTTCTTC.

Worth noting for this clone: At one of its ends the junction is not consistent with the germline gene, which may arise from a read error. The rearrangement joins TRBV28 to TRBJ1-3, with a tentative D call TRBD1 (5 bases). The V gene's germline CDR1 is MDHEN and CDR2 SYDVKM. The CDR3 totals 13 residues. The CDR3 coding sequence is TGTGCCAGCAGTCTAACGATTGACAGTACCGAGGATTTT. Translation gives CASSLTIDSTEDF.

This chain links TRBV2 with TRBJ1-2; tentative D call: TRBD1 (6 bases). V dropped 3 bases and J dropped 5 bases, with 13 bases sitting between them. This CDR3 has 14 amino acids. The germline V gene encodes CDR1 SNHLY and CDR2 FYNNEI. The CDR3 DNA follows: TGTGCCAGCAGTGACGACAGGATTCCTTATGGCTACACCTTC. Translated, it gives CASSDDRIPYGYTF.

This clone was detected only once. V and J are TRBV5-5 and TRBJ2-5; 7 positions match TRBD2. The CDR3 loop spans 15 amino acids. Germline V gives CDR1 SGHKS, CDR2 YYEKEE (reference sequence). Germline trimming cut 2 bases from V and 5 bases from J; bases unmatched to any gene: 9. CDR3 nucleotide sequence: TGTGCCAGCAGCTTCGGGGCGGGAGAGGGTGAGACCCAGTACTTC. Its translation is CASSFGAGEGETQYF. Complete variable domain (other parts from reference TRBV5-5 and TRBJ2-5): DAGVTQSPTHLIKTRGQQVTLRCSPISGHKSVSWYQQVLGQGPQFIFQYYEKEERGRGNFPDRFSARQFPNYSSELNVNALLLGDSALYLCASSFGAGEGETQYFGPGTRLLVL.

CDR3 sequence reads: CASSLGTGNEQFF. In nucleotides, the CDR3 is TGTGCCAGTAGTCTGGGGACAGGGAATGAGCAGTTCTTC. This chain links TRBV19 with TRBJ2-1; 9 bases are a match to TRBD1. Germline CDR1 and CDR2: LNHDA and SQIVND (reference sequence). There are 13 residues in the CDR3. The V and J ends lost 5 bases and 7 bases, in that order; junction bases with no gene match: 3.

The gene calls are TRBV18 and TRBJ1-4; D not resolved. The V and J ends lost 10 bases and 0 bases respectively, with 12 bases between them. CDR1 is KGHSH and CDR2 is LQKENI in the germline V gene. CDR3 size: 14 residues. The CDR3 reads CATTSGTTNEKLFF. The CDR3 bases are TGTGCCACCACTTCGGGGACAACTAATGAAAAACTGTTTTTT.

The rearrangement uses TRBV25-1 and TRBJ2-1; TRBD1 aligns across 10 bases. The CDR3 has 18 residues. Germline V gives CDR1 MGHDK, CDR2 SYGVNS. J was trimmed by 0 bases and V by 6 bases; bases with no gene match: 11. CDR3 sequence: CASSPGTGAPSSYNEQFF. CDR3 sequence (DNA): TGTGCCAGCAGCCCCGGGACAGGGGCTCCGAGCTCCTACAATGAGCAGTTCTTC.

This clone was seen a single time. The V call is TRBV9, the J call TRBJ1-2, with TRBD1 identical over 7 bases. The ends lost 3 bases at V and 13 bases at J; junction bases unmatched: 9. CDR1 SGDLS and CDR2 YYNGEE come from the germline V gene. The CDR3 is 12 amino acids. CDR3 in amino acids: CASSGGQVPTTF. The CDR3 DNA reads TGTGCCAGCAGCGGCGGACAGGTTCCCACCACCTTC.

This chain connects TRBV30 to TRBJ2-5; 7 bases match TRBD1. V trimming: 0 bases; J trimming: 1 base; junction bases outside the gene matches: 5. Per the germline V gene, CDR1 is GTSNPN and CDR2 is SVGIG (reference sequence). The CDR3 covers 15 residues. The DNA for the CDR3 is TGTGCCTGGAGTGTAACAGGGGCGCTCCAAGAGACCCAGTACTTC. Its translation is CAWSVTGALQETQYF.

This chain joins TRBV2 and TRBJ2-7; tentatively, D is TRBD2 (7 bases). Trimming stripped 5 bases from V and 6 bases from J, with 17 bases between. This CDR3 contains 14 residues. The germline V gene has CDR1 SNHLY and CDR2 FYNNEI. The CDR3 coding sequence is TGTGCCAGCAGTTTGGGGGGGGCCTTTGGCGAGCAGTACTTC. This gives the protein CASSLGGAFGEQYF.

The genes are TRBV2 and TRBJ2-7; TRBD2 matches 8 bases. The CDR3 sequence is 14 residues long. The germline V gene encodes CDR1 SNHLY and CDR2 FYNNEI. J was trimmed by 4 bases and V by 6 bases; bases with no gene match: 8. DNA for the CDR3: TGTGCCAGCAGGGTAGCGGGAAACGTTTACGAGCAGTACTTC. Protein product: CASRVAGNVYEQYF. Variable domain in full (rest from reference TRBV2 and TRBJ2-7): EPEVTQTPSHQVTQMGQEVILRCVPISNHLYFYWYRQILGQKVEFLVSFYNNEISEKSEIFDDQFSVERPDGSNFTLKIRSTKLEDSAMYFCASRVAGNVYEQYFGPGTRLTVT.

CDR3 nucleotides: TGTGCCAGCAGTGGACTAGCGGGAGGGCAAGAGACCCAGTACTTC. It translates to CASSGLAGGQETQYF. The V and J genes are TRBV2 and TRBJ2-5; 14 bases match TRBD2. In germline, CDR1 is SNHLY, CDR2 FYNNEI. The CDR3 spans 15 residues. V shed 4 bases, J shed 2 bases, and the junction held 0 bases outside the gene matches.

The chain is built from TRBV5-1 and TRBJ2-1; TRBD2 matches 9 bases. CDR3 length: 18 residues. V shed 0 bases and J 8 bases; nucleotides not matched to a gene: 15. The germline V gene encodes CDR1 SGHRS and CDR2 YFSETQ. The CDR3 loop reads CASSLGLAGGPTADEQFF. The CDR3 bases are TGCGCCAGCAGCTTGGGATTGGCGGGAGGGCCAACTGCCGATGAGCAGTTCTTC.

The rearrangement joins TRBV12-5 to TRBJ1-5; D gene ambiguous. CDR3 length: 16 residues. From germline, CDR1 is LGHNT and CDR2 FRNRAP. With 7 bases removed from V and 0 bases from J, the gap between germline ends came to 16 bases. The CDR3, as DNA: TGTGCTAGTGTCGTAGCAAACAACTATAGCAATCAGCCCCAGCATTTT. Translating it yields CASVVANNYSNQPQHF.

V and J are TRBV28 and TRBJ1-5; 8 bases are shared with TRBD1. V shed 2 bases and J 0 bases; nucleotides not matched to a gene: 15. The germline V gene has CDR1 MDHEN and CDR2 SYDVKM. The CDR3 totals 20 residues. CDR3 sequence: CASSLRGQVSVRHSNQPQHF. The CDR3 DNA reads as TGTGCCAGCAGTTTAAGGGGACAGGTTTCTGTCCGTCATAGCAATCAGCCCCAGCATTTT.

Regarding this clone: This CDR3 is also generated by other DNA sequences in the sample. The chain is built from TRBV19 and TRBJ2-7; TRBD1 matches at 7 bases. Germline CDR1 reads LNHDA; CDR2 reads SQIVND (reference sequence). This CDR3 comprises 12 residues. The J segment lost 6 bases and the V segment lost 6 bases, leaving 5 bases of the junction unmatched. The CDR3: CASSFPGGEQYF. DNA for the CDR3: TGTGCCAGTAGCTTCCCAGGGGGCGAGCAGTACTTC.

The chain joins TRBV5-4 to TRBJ2-7, with unresolved D. Germline V gene data show CDR1 as SGHNT and CDR2 as YYREEE (reference sequence). V lost 2 bases, J lost 2 bases, and 11 bases lay in between. This CDR3 contains 14 residues. Here the CDR3 DNA reads TGTGCCAGCAGCTTCCGCGATACTCCCTACGAGCAGTACTTC. Residues: CASSFRDTPYEQYF. Full variable domain (missing parts from reference TRBV5-4 and TRBJ2-7): ETGVTQSPTHLIKTRGQQVTLRCSSQSGHNTVSWYQQALGQGPQFIFQYYREEENGRGNFPPRFSGLQFPNYSSELNVNALELDDSALYLCASSFRDTPYEQYFGPGTRLTVT.

The CDR3: CASSDRGVGGTGELFF. DNA of the CDR3: TGCGCCAGCTCAGACAGGGGCGTTGGGGGCACCGGGGAGCTGTTTTTT. The chain links TRBV5-1 to TRBJ2-2; 8 bases map to TRBD1. Germline CDR1 is SGHRS and CDR2 is YFSETQ. Germline trimming cut 7 bases from V and 4 bases from J; bases unmatched to any gene: 12. The CDR3 consists of 16 residues.

CDR3 protein: CASSVLARPTYNEQFF. The CDR3 DNA sequence: TGTGCCAGCAGCGTACTAGCCCGGCCAACCTACAATGAGCAGTTCTTC. The J gene is TRBJ2-1, the V gene TRBV9; D perhaps matches TRBD2 (5 bases). V lost 1 base and J lost 2, with 13 bases in between. The CDR3 extends over 16 amino acids. Germline V CDR1 and CDR2: SGDLS, YYNGEE.

The V call is TRBV29-1, the J call TRBJ2-7; TRBD2 agrees at 7 bases. The junction had 6 bases not matched to a gene; V was cut back by 7 bases and J by 3 bases. This CDR3 contains 12 residues. Germline V gives CDR1 SQVTM, CDR2 ANQGSEA. In nucleotides, the CDR3 is TGCAGCGCCGGGACTACGAACTACGAGCAGTACTTC. It is translated as CSAGTTNYEQYF.

The chain carries TRBV5-1 and TRBJ1-4; tentatively, D is TRBD1 (5 bases). The CDR3 is made up of 16 amino acids. V lost 4 bases, J lost 0 bases, and 13 bases lay in between. Germline CDR1 SGHRS, CDR2 YFSETQ. The CDR3 reads CASSPGVGPTNEKLFF. CDR3 bases: TGCGCCAGCAGCCCGGGGGTCGGACCAACTAATGAAAAACTGTTTTTT. Supplemented by reference TRBV5-1 and TRBJ1-4, the full variable domain reads KAGVTQTPRYLIKTRGQQVTLSCSPISGHRSVSWYQQTPGQGLQFLFEYFSETQRNKGNFPGRFSGRQFSNSRSEMNVSTLELGDSALYLCASSPGVGPTNEKLFFGSGTQLSVL.

The chain combines TRBV6-4 with TRBJ2-2, with D unclear. Trimming stripped 2 bases from V and 1 base from J, with 5 bases between. The germline V gene encodes CDR1 MRHNA and CDR2 SNTAGT. The CDR3 loop spans 14 amino acids. The CDR3 here is CASSDLWNTGELFF. In nucleotides, the CDR3 is TGTGCCAGCAGTGACCTCTGGAACACCGGGGAGCTGTTTTTT.

The rearrangement joins TRBV7-3 to TRBJ2-6; D is undetermined. This CDR3 has 15 amino acids. CDR1 is SGHTA, CDR2 FQGTGA, per germline. The V gene lost 5 bases and the J gene lost 0 bases, with 8 bases spanning the gap. The DNA for the CDR3 is TGTGCCAGCAGCGCCGGTCCCTCTGGGGCCAACGTCCTGACTTTC. This encodes CASSAGPSGANVLTF. The whole variable domain, filled in from reference TRBV7-3 and TRBJ2-6, reads GAGVSQTPSNKVTEKGKYVELRCDPISGHTALYWYRQSLGQGPEFLIYFQGTGAADDSGLPNDRFFAVRPEGSVSTLKIQRTERGDSAVYLCASSAGPSGANVLTFGAGSRLTVL.